Listed here are 14 T cell receptor beta chains from one sample, sequenced in a study of blood T cell repertoires in COVID-19. Profiling relied on immunoSEQ multiplex PCR, and the TCRdb table lists in-frame clones only, not all of them. The data hold about 230,000 clones, with around 82% observed a single time. Sequenced input: peripheral blood. The receptors originated from a man aged 35 to 55 with active or convalescent COVID-19.

This clone has a handful of counts. The rearrangement joins TRBV24-1 to TRBJ2-7; 7 bases are a match to TRBD1. This CDR3 is 13 amino acids long. Germline V gene lookup returns CDR1 KGHDR and CDR2 SFDVKD. The junction had 4 bases not matched to a gene; V was cut back by 5 bases and J by 4 bases. This CDR3 is CATSGGGRYEQYF. The CDR3 bases are TGTGCCACCAGTGGAGGGGGCAGATACGAGCAGTACTTC.

This clone was observed a few times. The chain uses TRBV6-5 and TRBJ1-6; TRBD1 matches 10 bases. Trimming removed 7 bases from V and 10 bases from J; junction bases left unmatched: 7. Germline CDR1 MNHEY, CDR2 SVGAGI. The CDR3 consists of 14 residues. CDR3 sequence (DNA): TGTGCCAGCAAGGAGGGGACAGGGGAGTCACCCCTCCACTTT. The encoded protein is CASKEGTGESPLHF.

The chain recombines TRBV2 with TRBJ1-4; D is undetermined. V was trimmed by 4 bases and J by 5 bases, leaving 11 bases between them. The V gene's germline CDR1 is SNHLY and CDR2 FYNNEI. This CDR3 spans 14 amino acids. CDR3 nucleotide sequence: TGTGCCAGCAGTGTGGGCAGGCAGAATGAAAAACTGTTTTTT. The encoded protein is CASSVGRQNEKLFF.

The V and J genes are TRBV2 and TRBJ1-1; TRBD1 is a possible D gene (6 bases). V was shortened by 7 bases and J by 6 bases, with 15 bases between the two germline ends. Germline V gene sequence: CDR1 SNHLY, CDR2 FYNNEI. The CDR3 has 13 amino acids. The CDR3, as DNA: TGTGCCAGCACTGGGACATCCTGGCCTGAAGCTTTCTTT. It yields the protein CASTGTSWPEAFF.

Only one count was recorded for this clone. The germline gene is not matched at one end of the junction; a read error may be the cause. The chain couples TRBV7-7 to TRBJ1-1; D not certain. Germline V gene sequence: CDR1 SSHAT, CDR2 FNYEAQ (reference sequence). The CDR3 runs 13 residues. In DNA form, the CDR3 reads TGTGCTAGCAGCTTGAGGGAGAACACTGAAGCTTTCTTT. It translates to CASSLRENTEAFF.

This sequence joins TRBV11-2 and TRBJ2-2; D remains ambiguous. The CDR3 is 16 amino acids. Germline V CDR1 and CDR2: SGHAT, FQNNGV. Trimming cost V 6 bases and J 2 bases, with 16 bases left between them. The DNA of the CDR3 is TGTGCCAGCAGTAACCACCTGACACCCAACACCGGGGAGCTGTTTTTT. Its translation: CASSNHLTPNTGELFF.

CDR3 DNA sequence: TGTGCCAGCAGTGAATCCCTCCAGGGGGATAATTCACCCCTCCACTTT. Its translation: CASSESLQGDNSPLHF. The chain links TRBV25-1 to TRBJ1-6; 7 bases agree with TRBD1. The CDR3 covers 16 residues. CDR1 MGHDK and CDR2 SYGVNS come from the germline V gene. Losses at the gene ends were 1 base for V and 5 bases for J; bases not matched to a gene: 5. Based on the CDR3 plus reference TRBV25-1 and TRBJ1-6, the full variable domain is EADIYQTPRYLVIGTGKKITLECSQTMGHDKMYWYQQDPGMELHLIHYSYGVNSTEKGDLSSESTVSRIRTEHFPLTLESARPSHTSQYLCASSESLQGDNSPLHFGNGTRLTVT.

The chain links TRBV5-4 to TRBJ2-7; a possible D gene is TRBD1 (6 bases). The V end was cut by 4 bases, the J end by 2 bases, with 16 bases between. CDR1 is SGHNT, CDR2 YYREEE, per germline (reference sequence). The CDR3 sequence is 15 residues long. The chain's CDR3 is CASSGEQGFTYEQYF. CDR3 DNA sequence: TGTGCCAGCAGCGGAGAACAGGGATTCACCTACGAGCAGTACTTC.

This rearrangement joins TRBV18 to TRBJ2-3, with D unclear. Per germline, CDR1 KGHSH and CDR2 LQKENI. Trimming pared 6 bases from V and 0 bases from J, leaving 10 bases between. The CDR3 has 14 residues. The CDR3 region is CASSISSSTDTQYF. The CDR3 coding sequence is TGTGCCAGCTCCATCAGTTCCAGCACAGATACGCAGTATTTT.

The chain is built from TRBV5-4 and TRBJ2-5; possibly TRBD1 for D (6 bases). CDR3 length: 17 amino acids. Germline values: CDR1 SGHNT, CDR2 YYREEE (reference sequence). The germline V and J ends were trimmed by 1 base and 1 base, with 17 bases remaining between them. CDR3 bases: TGTGCCAGCAGCTTGAGGACCGGGACACGGTTCCAAGAGACCCAGTACTTC. Translation: CASSLRTGTRFQETQYF.

This rearrangement joins TRBV24-1 to TRBJ2-5; 8 bases align to TRBD1. The length of the CDR3 is 15 residues. The germline CDR1 and CDR2 sequences are KGHDR and SFDVKD. V gave up 7 bases and J gave up 2 bases; unmatched junction bases: 8. The CDR3 region has the DNA TGTGCCACCAGCTATAGGACAGGGAGACAAGAGACCCAGTACTTC. This codes for CATSYRTGRQETQYF.

This clone occurred once. The V gene is TRBV27, the J gene TRBJ1-1, with TRBD1 matching over 8 bases. Germline V lookup: CDR1 MNHEY, CDR2 SMNVEV (reference sequence). The length of the CDR3 is 14 residues. V dropped 5 bases and J dropped 4; count of bases not matched to a gene: 6. The CDR3 coding sequence is TGTGCCAGCAGTCAAACAGGGGGGATCACTGAAGCTTTCTTT. Encoded protein: CASSQTGGITEAFF.

This clone was recorded once. V and J are TRBV6-2 or TRBV6-3 and TRBJ2-5, with a possible D match to TRBD2 (5 bases). The CDR3 consists of 17 residues. V dropped 1 base and J dropped 3 bases, with 18 bases sitting between them. Germline loops: CDR1 MNHEY, CDR2 SVGEGT. The CDR3 nucleotides are TGTGCCAGCAGTTACTTGGGTAGCGCCTGGTGGGAAGAGACCCAGTACTTC. The encoded protein is CASSYLGSAWWEETQYF.

This chain joins TRBV11-2 and TRBJ1-1, with no clear D. CDR1 is SGHAT and CDR2 is FQNNGV in the germline V gene. CDR3 length equals 13 residues. Trimming stripped 0 bases from V and 7 bases from J, with 9 bases between. The CDR3 nucleotides read TGTGCCAGCAGCTTAGACTCCCGAGGTGAAGCTTTCTTT. This gives the protein CASSLDSRGEAFF.